This T cell receptor beta chain comes out of a study of blood T cells in healthy people across ages. A sample-barcoded 5' primer and a J-beta primer mix were used in a second PCR of about 6 to 12 cycles. TCRdb independently ran MiXCR on the 5' RACE reads; one entry per CDR3 protein. The data show roughly 1,300,000 distinct CDR3 sequences, with almost 60% seen just once and over 5% held by the top ten. Comment on this clonotype: The junction does not match germline at one end; this may be a read error.

CDR1 is SQVTM, CDR2 ANQGSEA, per germline. CDR3 size: 16 residues. The gene calls are TRBV29-1 and TRBJ2-1; either TRBD1 or TRBD2 may fit D (5 bases each). This receptor was obtained from a man between 18 and 35 years old in good health. Sequencing was performed on blood. The CDR3 region has the DNA TGCAGCGTTGAGGGGCTCGCGAGGGGCTCCCACAATGAGCAGTTCTTC. The encoded protein is CSVEGLARGSHNEQFF.